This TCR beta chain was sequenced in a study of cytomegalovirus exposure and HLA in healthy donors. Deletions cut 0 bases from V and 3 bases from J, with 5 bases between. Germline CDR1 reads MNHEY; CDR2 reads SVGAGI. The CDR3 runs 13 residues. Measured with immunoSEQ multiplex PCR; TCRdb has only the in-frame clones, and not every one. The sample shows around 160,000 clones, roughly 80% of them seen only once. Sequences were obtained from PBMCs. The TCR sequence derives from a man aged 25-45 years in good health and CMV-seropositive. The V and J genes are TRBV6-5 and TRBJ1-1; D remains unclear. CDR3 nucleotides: TGTGCCAGCAGTTACTCATATTACACTGAAGCTTTCTTT. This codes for CASSYSYYTEAFF.